This TCR beta chain came from a study of blood T cell repertoires in COVID-19. Original processing methods: For nucleated cells, counts were estimated from reference gene primer amplification. Some clones are missing from TCRdb's copy, which holds only in-frame ones; the method was immunoSEQ multiplex PCR. D and trimming were read from the DNA, whereas the V and J calls and clone size are those reported in that table. The sample records about 340,000 clones, about 83% being singletons. The V gene's germline CDR1 is SNHLY and CDR2 FYNNEI. CDR3 length equals 14 residues. Losses at the gene ends were 5 bases for V and 8 bases for J; bases not matched to a gene: 8.

The sequence derives from a man aged 30 to 39 with active or convalescent COVID-19. The sample taken for sequencing was peripheral blood. The chain uses TRBV2 and TRBJ1-2; 10 bases are shared with TRBD1. The CDR3 region is CASSWTGGVEGYTF. CDR3 in DNA: TGTGCCAGCAGTTGGACAGGGGGAGTGGAGGGCTACACCTTC.